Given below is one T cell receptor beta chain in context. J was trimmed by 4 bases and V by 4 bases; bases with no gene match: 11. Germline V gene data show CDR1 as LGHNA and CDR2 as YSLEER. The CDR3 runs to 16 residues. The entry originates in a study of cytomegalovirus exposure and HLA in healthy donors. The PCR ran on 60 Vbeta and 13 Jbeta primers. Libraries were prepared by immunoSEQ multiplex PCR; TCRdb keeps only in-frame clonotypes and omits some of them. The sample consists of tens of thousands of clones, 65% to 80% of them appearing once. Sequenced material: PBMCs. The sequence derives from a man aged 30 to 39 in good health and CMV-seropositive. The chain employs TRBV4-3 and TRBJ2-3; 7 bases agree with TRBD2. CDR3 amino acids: CASSPRLAKAPDTQYF. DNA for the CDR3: TGCGCCAGCAGCCCACGACTAGCCAAAGCCCCAGATACGCAGTATTTT.